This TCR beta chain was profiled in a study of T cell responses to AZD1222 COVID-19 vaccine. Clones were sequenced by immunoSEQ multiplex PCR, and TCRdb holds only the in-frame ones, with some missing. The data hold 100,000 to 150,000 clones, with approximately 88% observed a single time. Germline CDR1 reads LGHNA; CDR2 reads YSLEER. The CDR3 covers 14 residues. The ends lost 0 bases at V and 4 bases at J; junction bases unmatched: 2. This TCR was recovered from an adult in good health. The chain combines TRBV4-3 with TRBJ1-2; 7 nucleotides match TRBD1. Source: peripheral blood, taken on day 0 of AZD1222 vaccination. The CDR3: CASSQEGTAYGYTF. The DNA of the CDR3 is TGCGCCAGCAGCCAAGAAGGGACAGCCTATGGCTACACCTTC.